The clone carrying this TCR beta chain was found a few times. Antigen: not known. Data came from immunoSEQ multiplex PCR; TCRdb stores just in-frame clones and leaves some out. The data show approximately 3,500 clones, with roughly four fifths seen just once and 15% to 20% held by the top ten. The source of the sample is a study of immune cell composition in non-small cell lung cancer. Study-wide results and caveats: Shared sequences between tumour-reactive and dominant in vivo clones were not proven. Squamous carcinomas (75%) more often had tumour-associated clones >0.5% than adenocarcinomas (33%).

Sequencing was done on a sample of lung tumor tissue. This TCR was recovered from a human donor with non-small cell lung cancer.

CDR3 sequence: CATSREYRGRGTEAFF. In DNA form, the CDR3 reads TGTGCCACCAGCAGAGAGTACAGGGGGCGCGGCACTGAAGCTTTCTTT. The J gene is TRBJ1-1, the V gene TRBV15; 9 bases match TRBD1. This CDR3 is built from 16 residues. Germline V gene lookup returns CDR1 LNHNV and CDR2 YYDKDF (reference sequence). Trimming removed 0 bases from V and 4 bases from J; junction bases left unmatched: 6.